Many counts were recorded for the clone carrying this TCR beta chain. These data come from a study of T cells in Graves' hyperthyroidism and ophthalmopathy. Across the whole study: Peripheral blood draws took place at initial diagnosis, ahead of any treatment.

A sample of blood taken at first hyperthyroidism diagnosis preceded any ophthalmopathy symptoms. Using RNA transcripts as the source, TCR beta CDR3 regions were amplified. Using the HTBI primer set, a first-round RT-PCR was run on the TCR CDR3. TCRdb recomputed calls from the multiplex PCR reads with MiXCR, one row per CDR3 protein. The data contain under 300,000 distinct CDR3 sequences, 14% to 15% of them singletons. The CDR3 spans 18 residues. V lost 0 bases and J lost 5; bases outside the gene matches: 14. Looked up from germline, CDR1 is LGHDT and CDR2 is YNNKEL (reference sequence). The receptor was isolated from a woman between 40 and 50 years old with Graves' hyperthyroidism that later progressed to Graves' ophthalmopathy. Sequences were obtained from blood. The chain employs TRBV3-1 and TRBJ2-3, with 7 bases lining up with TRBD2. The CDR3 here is CASSQDKVGGLSVDTQYF. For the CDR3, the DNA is TGTGCCAGCAGCCAAGATAAGGTGGGAGGGCTAAGCGTAGATACGCAGTATTTT.